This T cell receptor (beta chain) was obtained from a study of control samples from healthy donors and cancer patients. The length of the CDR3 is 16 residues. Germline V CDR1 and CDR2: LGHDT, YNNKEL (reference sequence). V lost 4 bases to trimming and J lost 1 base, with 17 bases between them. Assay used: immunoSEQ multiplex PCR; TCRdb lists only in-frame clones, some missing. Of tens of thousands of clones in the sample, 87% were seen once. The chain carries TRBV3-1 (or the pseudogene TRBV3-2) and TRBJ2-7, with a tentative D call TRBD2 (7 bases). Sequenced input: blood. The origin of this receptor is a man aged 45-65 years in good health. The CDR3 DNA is TGTGCCAGCAGCCTAACAGGGCGGGGGACATCCTACGAGCAGTACGTC. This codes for CASSLTGRGTSYEQYV.